The clone carrying this T cell receptor (beta chain) appeared a few times. These data come from a study of early T cells in non-severe SARS-CoV-2 infection. CDR3 length equals 18 residues. V lost 7 bases, J lost 1 base, and 26 bases lay in between. Germline CDR1 and CDR2: SGHAT and FQNNGV. Each CDR3 protein gets one entry after TCRdb re-called the 5' RACE reads with MiXCR. Here the sample spans 100,000 to 130,000 distinct CDR3 sequences, around an eighth being singletons. V gene TRBV11-2 combines with J gene TRBJ2-7, with D maybe TRBD2 (6 bases). The sample was whole blood. This sequence was found in an adult who was a healthcare worker with PCR-confirmed SARS-CoV-2 infection or an uninfected control (not recorded which). In DNA form, the CDR3 reads TGTGCCAGCAACTCGCGAGCGGCGGGACCTCCTAAGTCCTACGAGCAGTACTTC. Translation gives CASNSRAAGPPKSYEQYF.